This is a list of T cell receptor beta chains from one sample in a study of OX40 agonist ivuxolimab in advanced cancers. Assay: immunoSEQ multiplex PCR; the TCRdb copy retains only in-frame clones and omits some. Of about 69,000 clones listed, approximately 90% are singletons. Sequencing was performed on CD4+ or CD8+ T cells sorted from blood, taken in a trial of the OX40 agonist ivuxolimab. The receptors here all came from an adult with an advanced solid tumor such as melanoma, head and neck, liver or kidney cancer. Each CDR3 is given with its conserved first and last residue. A D gene is named only where the DNA matches it firmly. Clone size is stated in some rows and not others, as once, few, many or a class when expanded.

J: TRBJ2-2; D: NA; size: few; V: TRBV23-1; CDR3: CASSQKGSGTGELFF; DNA: TGCGCCAGCAGTCAAAAGGGCTCGGGCACCGGGGAGCTGTTTTTT
J: TRBJ1-2; D: NA; size: NA; V: TRBV6-5; CDR3: CASSPGTASLKGYTF; DNA: TGTGCCAGCAGTCCCGGTACAGCGAGTTTGAAGGGCTACACCTTC
J: TRBJ1-4; D: TRBD1; size: NA; V: TRBV7-2; CDR3: CASSQGQGAEKLFF; DNA: TGTGCCAGCAGCCAGGGACAGGGGGCTGAAAAACTGTTTTTT
J: TRBJ1-2; D: NA; size: NA; V: TRBV30; CDR3: CAWSRTAAGGYTF; DNA: TGTGCCTGGAGTCGGACAGCAGCTGGAGGCTACACCTTC
J: TRBJ1-5; D: NA; size: NA; V: TRBV15; CDR3: CATAGGRTPQHF; DNA: TGTGCCACCGCGGGGGGCCGAACGCCCCAGCATTTT
J: TRBJ2-7; D: TRBD2; size: NA; V: TRBV30; CDR3: CAWSPWLAGEWGREQYF; DNA: TGTGCCTGGAGTCCCTGGCTAGCGGGAGAATGGGGTCGCGAGCAGTACTTC
J: TRBJ1-6; D: NA; size: NA; V: TRBV14; CDR3: CASSQGTLALHF; DNA: TGTGCCAGCAGCCAAGGGACTTTGGCCCTCCACTTT
J: TRBJ1-2; D: NA; size: NA; V: TRBV28; CDR3: CASSLSWGLYGYTF; DNA: TGTGCCAGCAGTTTATCTTGGGGTTTGTATGGCTACACCTTC
J: TRBJ1-1; D: NA; size: NA; V: TRBV28; CDR3: CASSPQLGTEAFF; DNA: TGTGCCAGCAGTCCCCAACTAGGGACTGAAGCTTTCTTT
J: TRBJ2-1; D: TRBD2; size: NA; V: TRBV19; CDR3: CASSMTAGGRNEQFF; DNA: TGTGCCAGTAGTATGACAGCGGGGGGGCGGAATGAGCAGTTCTTC
J: TRBJ2-7; D: TRBD1; size: NA; V: TRBV5-1; CDR3: CASSLGGQGGEQYF; DNA: TGCGCCAGCAGCTTGGGGGGACAGGGTGGCGAGCAGTACTTC
J: TRBJ2-2; D: TRBD1; size: NA; V: TRBV15; CDR3: CATSRSRGLTGELFF; DNA: TGTGCCACCAGCCGTAGCAGGGGGCTCACCGGGGAGCTGTTTTTT
J: TRBJ1-4; D: NA; size: NA; V: TRBV7-9; CDR3: CASSLNEKLFF; DNA: TGTGCCAGCAGCCTGAATGAAAAACTGTTTTTT
J: TRBJ2-7; D: NA; size: NA; V: TRBV18; CDR3: CASSPGSPYEQYF; DNA: TGTGCCAGCTCACCCGGCAGTCCCTACGAGCAGTACTTC
J: TRBJ2-2; D: TRBD2; size: NA; V: TRBV19; CDR3: CASSIPRLAGGPGELFF; DNA: TGTGCCAGTAGTATTCCCAGACTAGCGGGGGGGCCCGGGGAGCTGTTTTTT
J: TRBJ2-3; D: NA; size: NA; V: TRBV5-4; CDR3: CASSLEGVDTQYF; DNA: TGTGCCAGCAGCTTGGAGGGGGTAGATACGCAGTATTTT
J: TRBJ2-5; D: TRBD2; size: NA; V: TRBV10-1; CDR3: CASSPGTSRRQETQYF; DNA: TGCGCCAGCAGTCCCGGGACTAGCCGGAGGCAAGAGACCCAGTACTTC
J: TRBJ2-7; D: NA; size: NA; V: TRBV19; CDR3: CASRRGGGYEQYF; DNA: TGTGCCAGCCGGAGGGGGGGAGGCTACGAGCAGTACTTC
J: TRBJ2-7; D: NA; size: NA; V: TRBV19; CDR3: CASRTYMGEQYF; DNA: TGTGCCAGTAGAACTTACATGGGCGAGCAGTACTTC
J: TRBJ2-5; D: NA; size: NA; V: TRBV7-9; CDR3: CASSLAGVYAQYF; DNA: TGTGCCAGCAGCTTAGCGGGAGTCTACGCGCAGTACTTC
J: TRBJ2-5; D: NA; size: NA; V: TRBV11-3; CDR3: CASSFRRGVGETQYF; DNA: TGTGCCAGCAGCTTCAGAAGAGGGGTGGGTGAGACCCAGTACTTC
J: TRBJ2-3; D: TRBD2; size: NA; V: TRBV25-1; CDR3: CASSEWGTTTDTQYF; DNA: TGTGCCAGCAGTGAATGGGGGACTACCACAGATACGCAGTATTTT
J: TRBJ1-5; D: TRBD1; size: once; V: TRBV2; CDR3: CASTTGLSQPQHF; DNA: TGTGCCAGCACGACAGGGTTAAGTCAGCCCCAGCATTTT
J: TRBJ2-7; D: TRBD1; size: NA; V: TRBV5-6; CDR3: CASRGTGGAWEQYF; DNA: TGTGCCAGCAGAGGGACAGGGGGCGCGTGGGAGCAGTACTTC
J: TRBJ2-5; D: NA; size: NA; V: TRBV7-7; CDR3: CASSSRDASWGALRGTQYF; DNA: TGTGCCAGCAGCTCCAGAGACGCGTCCTGGGGCGCGCTACGTGGGACCCAGTACTTC
J: TRBJ2-3; D: TRBD2; size: NA; V: TRBV2; CDR3: CASSMGLANTDTQYF; DNA: TGTGCCAGCAGCATGGGACTAGCTAACACAGATACGCAGTATTTT
J: TRBJ2-5; D: NA; size: NA; V: TRBV10-2; CDR3: CASSLQGAGETQYF; DNA: TGCGCCAGCAGCCTACAGGGAGCGGGTGAGACCCAGTACTTC